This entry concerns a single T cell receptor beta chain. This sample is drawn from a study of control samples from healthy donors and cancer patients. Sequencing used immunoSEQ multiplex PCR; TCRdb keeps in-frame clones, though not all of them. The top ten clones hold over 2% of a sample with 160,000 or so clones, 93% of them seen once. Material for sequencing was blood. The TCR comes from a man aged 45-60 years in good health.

The CDR3 DNA is TGTGCCAGCAGTTTACCTGGACAGGGCTCCTACAATGAGCAGTTCTTC. Translation gives CASSLPGQGSYNEQFF. The rearrangement joins TRBV28 to TRBJ2-1; 8 bases map to TRBD1. Germline CDR1 is MDHEN and CDR2 is SYDVKM. CDR3 length: 16 residues. J was trimmed by 0 bases and V by 2 bases; bases with no gene match: 3. Full variable domain (missing parts from reference TRBV28 and TRBJ2-1): DVKVTQSSRYLVKRTGEKVFLECVQDMDHENMFWYRQDPGLGLRLIYFSYDVKMKEKGDIPEGYSVSREKKERFSLILESASTNQTSMYLCASSLPGQGSYNEQFFGPGTRLTVL.